Listed below are T cell receptor beta chains from one sample, sequenced in a study of T cells in Graves' hyperthyroidism and ophthalmopathy. TCRdb called the multiplex PCR reads again in MiXCR, with one record for every CDR3 protein. The sample records fewer than 450,000 distinct CDR3 sequences, roughly 15% being singletons. Sequencing was performed on blood. The source of these receptors is a woman in her sixties with Graves' ophthalmopathy. Each CDR3 is given with its conserved first and last residue.

j_call v_call cdr3_aa
TRBJ2-3 TRBV20-1 CSANTELLSDTQYF
TRBJ2-7 TRBV4-1 CASSQPGLASYEQYF
TRBJ1-1 TRBV7-3 CASSLRDRGGTEAFF
TRBJ2-3 TRBV3-1 CASSQATSGRADTQYF
TRBJ1-1 TRBV7-9 CASSSRGPTEAFF
TRBJ2-7 TRBV20-1 CSARGGGASYRAEQYF
TRBJ1-1 TRBV20-1 CSADVQQGGVNTEAFF
TRBJ2-1 TRBV5-1 CASSSTSGRAYNEQFF
TRBJ2-5 TRBV20-1 CSARKGGETQYF
TRBJ1-3 TRBV18 CASSPGTGGNTIYF
TRBJ2-4 TRBV3-1 CASSQAGVNIQYF
TRBJ2-7 TRBV12-3/TRBV12-4 CASKASGRYEQYF
TRBJ2-5 TRBV28 CASSLKWIVETQYF
TRBJ1-5 TRBV7-8 CASSLEGRDRGPDQPQHF
TRBJ2-5 TRBV7-9 CASRPWTDQETQYF
TRBJ2-3 TRBV28 CASSLLGYRDTQYF
TRBJ2-5 TRBV27 CASSVSQGWGETQYF
TRBJ1-1 TRBV12-3/TRBV12-4 CASKEGTVTEAFF
TRBJ1-1 TRBV6-1 CASSGYRENTEAFF
TRBJ1-5 TRBV19 CASSLAGIVQPQHF